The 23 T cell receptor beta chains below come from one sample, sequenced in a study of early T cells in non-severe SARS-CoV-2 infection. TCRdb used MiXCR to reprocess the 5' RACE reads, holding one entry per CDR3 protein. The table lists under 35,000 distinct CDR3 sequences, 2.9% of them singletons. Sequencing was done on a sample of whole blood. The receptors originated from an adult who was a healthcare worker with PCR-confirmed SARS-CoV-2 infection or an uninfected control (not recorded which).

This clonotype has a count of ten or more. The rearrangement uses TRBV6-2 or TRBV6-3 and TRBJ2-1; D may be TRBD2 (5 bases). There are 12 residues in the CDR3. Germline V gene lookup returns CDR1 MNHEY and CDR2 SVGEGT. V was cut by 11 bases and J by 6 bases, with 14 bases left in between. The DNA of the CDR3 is TGTGCCGGAGGTAGACGGGGCAATGAGCAGTTCTTC. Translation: CAGGRRGNEQFF.

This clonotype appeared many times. The CDR3 DNA reads TGTGCCAGCAGTTTAACCCCTAGGGGCCACAATGAGCAGTTCTTC. Its protein product is CASSLTPRGHNEQFF. This chain uses TRBV28 with TRBJ2-1; TRBD1 might be the D (5 bases). The V and J ends lost 2 bases and 5 bases respectively, with 13 bases between them. The CDR3 runs 15 residues. The germline CDR1 and CDR2 sequences are MDHEN and SYDVKM.

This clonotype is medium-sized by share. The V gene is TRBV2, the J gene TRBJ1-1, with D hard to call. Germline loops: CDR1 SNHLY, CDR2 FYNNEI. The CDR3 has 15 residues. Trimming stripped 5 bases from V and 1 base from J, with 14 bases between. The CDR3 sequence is CASSIRDGQNTEAFF. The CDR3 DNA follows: TGTGCCAGCAGTATTCGTGACGGCCAGAACACTGAAGCTTTCTTT.

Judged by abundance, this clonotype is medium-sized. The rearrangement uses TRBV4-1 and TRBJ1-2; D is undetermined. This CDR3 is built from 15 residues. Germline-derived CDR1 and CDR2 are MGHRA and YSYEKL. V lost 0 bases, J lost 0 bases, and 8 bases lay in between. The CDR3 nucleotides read TGCGCCAGCAGCCAAGACGAGGTCCCTAACTATGGCTACACCTTC. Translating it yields CASSQDEVPNYGYTF.

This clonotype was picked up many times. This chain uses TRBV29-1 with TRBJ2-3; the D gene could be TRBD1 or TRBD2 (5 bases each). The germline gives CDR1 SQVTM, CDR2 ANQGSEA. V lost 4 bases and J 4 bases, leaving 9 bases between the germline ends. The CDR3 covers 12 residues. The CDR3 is CSVAGTPDTQYF. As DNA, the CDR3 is TGCAGCGTTGCAGGGACCCCAGATACGCAGTATTTT.

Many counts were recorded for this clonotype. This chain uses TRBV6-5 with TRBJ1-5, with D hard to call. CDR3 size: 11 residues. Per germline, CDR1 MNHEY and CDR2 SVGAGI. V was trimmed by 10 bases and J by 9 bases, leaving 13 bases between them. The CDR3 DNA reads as TGTGCCACCCCCAGACTAGGGCCCCAGCATTTT. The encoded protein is CATPRLGPQHF.

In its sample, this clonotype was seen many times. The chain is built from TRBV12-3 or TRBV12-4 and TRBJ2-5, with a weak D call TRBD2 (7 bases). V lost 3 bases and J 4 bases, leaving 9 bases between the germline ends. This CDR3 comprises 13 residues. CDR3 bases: TGTGCCAGCAGTTTGGGAGGGGGAGAGACCCAGTACTTC. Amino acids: CASSLGGGETQYF.

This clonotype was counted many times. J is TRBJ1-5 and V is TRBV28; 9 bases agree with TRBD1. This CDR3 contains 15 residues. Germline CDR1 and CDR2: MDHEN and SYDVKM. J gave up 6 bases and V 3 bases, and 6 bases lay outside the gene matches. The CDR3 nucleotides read TGTGCCAGCAGTTTGGAACAGGGGGCAGGTCAGCCCCAGCATTTT. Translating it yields CASSLEQGAGQPQHF.

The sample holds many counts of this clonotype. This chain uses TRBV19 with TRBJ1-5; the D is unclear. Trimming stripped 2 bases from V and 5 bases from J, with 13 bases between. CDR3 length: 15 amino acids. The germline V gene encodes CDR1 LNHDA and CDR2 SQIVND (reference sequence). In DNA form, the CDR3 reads TGTGCCAGTAGTATACCGCTCGGGAGTTATCAGCCCCAGCATTTT. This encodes CASSIPLGSYQPQHF.

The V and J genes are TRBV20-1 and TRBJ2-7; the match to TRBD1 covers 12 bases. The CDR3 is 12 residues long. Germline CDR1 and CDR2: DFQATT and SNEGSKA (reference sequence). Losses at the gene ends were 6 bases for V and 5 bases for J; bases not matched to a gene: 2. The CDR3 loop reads CSAGQGANEQYV. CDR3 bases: TGCAGTGCGGGACAGGGGGCTAACGAGCAGTACGTC.

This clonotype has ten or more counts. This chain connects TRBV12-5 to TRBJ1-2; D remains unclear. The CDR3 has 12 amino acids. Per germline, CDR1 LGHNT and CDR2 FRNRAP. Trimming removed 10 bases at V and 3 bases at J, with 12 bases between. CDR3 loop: CATSAGDYGYTF. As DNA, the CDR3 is TGTGCTACTTCAGCGGGCGACTATGGCTACACCTTC.

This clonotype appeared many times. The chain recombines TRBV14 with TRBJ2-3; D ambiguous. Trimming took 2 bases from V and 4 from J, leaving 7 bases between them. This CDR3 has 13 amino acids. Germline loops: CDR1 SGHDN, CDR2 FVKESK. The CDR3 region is CASSQFRADTQYF. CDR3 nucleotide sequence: TGTGCCAGCAGCCAATTTCGGGCAGATACGCAGTATTTT.

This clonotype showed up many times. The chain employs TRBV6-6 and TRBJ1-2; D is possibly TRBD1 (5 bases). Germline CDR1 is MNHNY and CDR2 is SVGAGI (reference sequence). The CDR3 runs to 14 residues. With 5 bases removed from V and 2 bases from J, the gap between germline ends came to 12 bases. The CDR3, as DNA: TGTGCCAGCAGTCCGGGGCGAATCAACTATGGCTACACCTTC. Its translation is CASSPGRINYGYTF.

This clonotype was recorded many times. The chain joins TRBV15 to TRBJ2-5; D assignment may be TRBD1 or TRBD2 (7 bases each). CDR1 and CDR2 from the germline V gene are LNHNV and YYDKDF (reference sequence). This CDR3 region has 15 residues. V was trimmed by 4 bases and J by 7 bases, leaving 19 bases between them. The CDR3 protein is CATSIPGGDSGTQYF. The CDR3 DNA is TGTGCCACCAGCATCCCAGGGGGGGACTCTGGGACCCAGTACTTC.

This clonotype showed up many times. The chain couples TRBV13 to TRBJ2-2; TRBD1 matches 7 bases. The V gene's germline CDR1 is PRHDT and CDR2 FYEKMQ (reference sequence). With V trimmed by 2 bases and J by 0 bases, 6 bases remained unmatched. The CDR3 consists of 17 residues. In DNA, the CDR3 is TGTGCCAGCAGCTTAATTGGGACAGACGCGAACACCGGGGAGCTGTTTTTT. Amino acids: CASSLIGTDANTGELFF.

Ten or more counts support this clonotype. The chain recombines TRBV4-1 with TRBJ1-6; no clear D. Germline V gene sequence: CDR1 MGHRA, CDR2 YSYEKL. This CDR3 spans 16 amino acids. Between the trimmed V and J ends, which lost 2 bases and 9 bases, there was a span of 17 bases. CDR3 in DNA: TGCGCCAGCAGCCAACCGAAGGAAGGGCTCGGTTCACCCCTCCACTTT. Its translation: CASSQPKEGLGSPLHF.

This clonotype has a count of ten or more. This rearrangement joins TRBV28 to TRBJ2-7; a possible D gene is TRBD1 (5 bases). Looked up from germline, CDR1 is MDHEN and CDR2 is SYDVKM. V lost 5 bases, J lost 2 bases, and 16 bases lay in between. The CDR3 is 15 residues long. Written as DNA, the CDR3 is TGTGCCAGCAGTAACCCCTCGCAGGGCACCTACGAGCAGTACGTC. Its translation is CASSNPSQGTYEQYV.

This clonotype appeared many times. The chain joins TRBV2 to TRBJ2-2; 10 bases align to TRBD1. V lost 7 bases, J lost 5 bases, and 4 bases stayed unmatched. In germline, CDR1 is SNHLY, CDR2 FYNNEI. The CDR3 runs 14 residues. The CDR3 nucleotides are TGTGCCAGCACCGGACAGGGGGTGACCGGGGAGCTGTTTTTT. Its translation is CASTGQGVTGELFF.

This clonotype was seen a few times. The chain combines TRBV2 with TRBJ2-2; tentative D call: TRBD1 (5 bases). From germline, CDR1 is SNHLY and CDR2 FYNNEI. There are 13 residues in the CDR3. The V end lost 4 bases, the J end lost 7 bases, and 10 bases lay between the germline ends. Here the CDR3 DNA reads TGTGCCAGCAGTGGGACAATGTACGGGGAGCTGTTTTTT. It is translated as CASSGTMYGELFF.

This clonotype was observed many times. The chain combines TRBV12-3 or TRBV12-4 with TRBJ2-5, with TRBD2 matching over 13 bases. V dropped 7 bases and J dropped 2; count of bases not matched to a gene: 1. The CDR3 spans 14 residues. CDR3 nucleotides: TGTGCCAGCACGGGACTAGCGGGGCAAGAGACCCAGTACTTC. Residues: CASTGLAGQETQYF.

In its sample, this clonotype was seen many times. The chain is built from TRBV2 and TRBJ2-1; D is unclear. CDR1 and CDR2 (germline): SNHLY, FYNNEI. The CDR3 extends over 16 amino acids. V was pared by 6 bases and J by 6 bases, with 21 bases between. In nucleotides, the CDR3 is TGTGCCAGCAGCGCCTCTGGGCGAAAAATGGGCAATGAGCAGTTCTTC. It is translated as CASSASGRKMGNEQFF.

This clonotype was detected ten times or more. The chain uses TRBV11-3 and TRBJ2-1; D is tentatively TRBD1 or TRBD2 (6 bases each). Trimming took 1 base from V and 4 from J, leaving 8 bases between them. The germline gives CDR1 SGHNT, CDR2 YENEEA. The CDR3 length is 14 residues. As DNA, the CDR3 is TGTGCCAGCAGCTTAGCGGGGGCGTACAATGAGCAGTTCTTC. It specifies CASSLAGAYNEQFF.

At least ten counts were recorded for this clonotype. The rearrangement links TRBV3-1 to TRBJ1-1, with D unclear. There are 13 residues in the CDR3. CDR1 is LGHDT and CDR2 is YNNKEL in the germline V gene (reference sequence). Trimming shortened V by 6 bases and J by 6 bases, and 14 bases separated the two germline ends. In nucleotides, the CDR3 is TGTGCCAGCAGTCTTAGACAAGGGCCTGAAGCTTTCTTT. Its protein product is CASSLRQGPEAFF.